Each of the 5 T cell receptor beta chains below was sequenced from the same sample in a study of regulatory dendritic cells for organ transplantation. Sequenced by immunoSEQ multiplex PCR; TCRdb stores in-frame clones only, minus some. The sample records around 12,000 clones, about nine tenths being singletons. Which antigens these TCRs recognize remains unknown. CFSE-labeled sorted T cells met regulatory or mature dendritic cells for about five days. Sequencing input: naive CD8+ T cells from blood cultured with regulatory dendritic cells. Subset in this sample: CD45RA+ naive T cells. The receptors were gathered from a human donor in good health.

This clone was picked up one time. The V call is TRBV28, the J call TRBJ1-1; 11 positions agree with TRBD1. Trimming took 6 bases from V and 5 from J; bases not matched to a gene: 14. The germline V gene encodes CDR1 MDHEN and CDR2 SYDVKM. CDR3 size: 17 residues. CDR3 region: CASSLGTGGFGRTEAFF. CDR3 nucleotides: TGTGCCAGCAGCCTTGGGACAGGGGGATTCGGTAGGACTGAAGCTTTCTTT.

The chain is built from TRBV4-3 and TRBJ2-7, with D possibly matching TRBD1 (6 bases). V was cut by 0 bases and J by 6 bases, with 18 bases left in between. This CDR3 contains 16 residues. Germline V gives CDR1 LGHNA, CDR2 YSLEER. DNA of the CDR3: TGCGCCAGCAGCCAAGAGGGTTGGGCGCAGGGGTCCGAGCAGTACTTC. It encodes CASSQEGWAQGSEQYF.

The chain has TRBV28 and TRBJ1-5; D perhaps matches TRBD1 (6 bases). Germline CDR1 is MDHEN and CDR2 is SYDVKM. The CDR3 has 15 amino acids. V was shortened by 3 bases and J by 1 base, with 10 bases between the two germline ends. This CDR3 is CASSFRDTSNQPQHF. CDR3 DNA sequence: TGTGCCAGCAGTTTCCGGGACACCAGCAATCAGCCCCAGCATTTT.

The CDR3 DNA reads TGCGCCAGCAGCCAAGAGAGTTTCGGGGGAGGGGAGGGCTACACCTTC. Translated: CASSQESFGGGEGYTF. This chain links TRBV4-3 with TRBJ1-2, with D tentatively TRBD1 (5 bases). Germline-derived CDR1 and CDR2 are LGHNA and YSLEER. V lost 0 bases and J lost 8, with 19 bases in between. This CDR3 region has 16 residues.

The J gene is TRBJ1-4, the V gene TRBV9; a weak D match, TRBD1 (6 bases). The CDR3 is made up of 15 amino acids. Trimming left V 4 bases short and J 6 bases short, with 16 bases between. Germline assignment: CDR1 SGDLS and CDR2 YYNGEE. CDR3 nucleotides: TGTGCCAGCAGCCCCGGGGGCGCGGTCTATGAAAAACTGTTTTTT. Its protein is CASSPGGAVYEKLFF.